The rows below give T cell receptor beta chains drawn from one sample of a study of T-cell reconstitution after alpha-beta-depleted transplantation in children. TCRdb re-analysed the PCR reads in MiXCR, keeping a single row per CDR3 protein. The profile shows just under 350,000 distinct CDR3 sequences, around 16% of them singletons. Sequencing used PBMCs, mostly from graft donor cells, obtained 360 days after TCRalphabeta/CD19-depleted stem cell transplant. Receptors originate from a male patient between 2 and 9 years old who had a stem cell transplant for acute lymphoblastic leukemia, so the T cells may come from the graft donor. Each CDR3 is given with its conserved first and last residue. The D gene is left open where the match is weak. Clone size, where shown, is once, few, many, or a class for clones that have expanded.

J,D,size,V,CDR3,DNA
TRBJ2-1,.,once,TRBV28,CASLGGSKASYNEQFF,TGTGCCAGCCTAGGGGGGTCAAAGGCGTCCTACAATGAGCAGTTCTTC
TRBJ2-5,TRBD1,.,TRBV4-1,CASSRVDRPQETQYF,TGCGCCAGCAGCCGGGTGGACAGGCCCCAAGAGACCCAGTACTTC
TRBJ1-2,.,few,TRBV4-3,CASSQGLGGGGYTF,TGCGCCAGCAGCCAAGGACTCGGTGGCGGTGGCTACACCTTC
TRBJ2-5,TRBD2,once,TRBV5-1,CASSLLQTSGSRETQYF,TGCGCCAGCAGCTTGCTCCAGACTAGCGGGAGCCGAGAGACCCAGTACTTC
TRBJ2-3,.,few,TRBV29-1,CSGGRDSTDTQYF,TGCAGCGGGGGAAGGGACAGCACAGATACGCAGTATTTT
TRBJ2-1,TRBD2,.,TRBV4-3,CASSQPSGRGSRSYNEQFF,TGCGCCAGCAGCCAACCTAGCGGGAGGGGTAGTAGGTCCTACAATGAGCAGTTCTTC
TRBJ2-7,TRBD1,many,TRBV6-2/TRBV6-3,CATRQGVFYEQYF,TGTGCCACCCGACAGGGCGTTTTCTACGAGCAGTACTTC
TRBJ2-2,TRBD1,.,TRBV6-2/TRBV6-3,CASDRGRIHPNTGELFF,TGTGCCAGCGACAGGGGGCGGATACATCCGAACACCGGGGAGCTGTTTTTT
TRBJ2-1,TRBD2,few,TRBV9,CASSTLAGGRAEQFF,TGTGCCAGCAGCACCCTAGCGGGAGGAAGGGCTGAGCAGTTCTTC
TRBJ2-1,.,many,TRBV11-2,CASSLDWLNSVQFF,TGTGCCAGCAGCTTAGATTGGTTAAACTCTGTGCAGTTCTTC
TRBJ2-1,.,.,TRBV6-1,CASSRHPGPPSYNEQFF,TGTGCCAGCAGTCGCCATCCGGGACCCCCCTCGTACAATGAGCAGTTCTTC
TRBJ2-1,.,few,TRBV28,CASSEEGNEQFF,TGTGCCAGCAGTGAGGAGGGAAATGAGCAGTTCTTC
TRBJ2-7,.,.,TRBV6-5,CASSYSNGNSYEQYF,TGTGCCAGCAGTTACTCGAACGGGAACTCCTACGAGCAGTACTTC
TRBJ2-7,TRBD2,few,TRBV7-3,CASSVSGRAYEQYF,TGTGCCAGCAGCGTTAGCGGGCGTGCCTACGAGCAGTACTTC
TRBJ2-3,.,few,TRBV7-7,CASSSDDTDTQYF,TGTGCTAGCAGCTCGGACGACACAGATACGCAGTATTTT
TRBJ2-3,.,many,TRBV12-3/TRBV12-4,CASTDIGTQYF,TGTGCCAGCACGGATATCGGTACGCAGTATTTT
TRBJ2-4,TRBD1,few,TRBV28,CASSLGTAHSLIAKNIQYF,TGTGCCAGCAGCCTAGGGACAGCCCACTCTTTGATAGCCAAAAACATTCAGTACTTC
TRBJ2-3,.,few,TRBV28,CASRGELLVTDTQYF,TGTGCCAGCAGGGGAGAGTTACTAGTAACAGATACGCAGTATTTT
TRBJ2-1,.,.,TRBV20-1,CSAPSYNEQFF,TGCAGTGCGCCGTCCTACAATGAGCAGTTCTTC
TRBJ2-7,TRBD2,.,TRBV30,CAWERTSGGAYEQYF,TGTGCCTGGGAGAGGACTAGCGGGGGAGCATACGAGCAGTACTTC
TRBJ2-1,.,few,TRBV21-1,CASSKEVGPDNEQFF,TGTGCCAGCAGCAAAGAGGTAGGCCCCGACAATGAGCAGTTCTTC
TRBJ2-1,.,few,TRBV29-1,CSVDRRAHYNEQFF,TGCAGCGTTGATCGCAGGGCTCACTACAATGAGCAGTTCTTC
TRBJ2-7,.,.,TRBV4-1,CASSREVTGPYEQYF,TGCGCCAGCAGCCGGGAAGTAACGGGACCCTACGAGCAGTACTTC
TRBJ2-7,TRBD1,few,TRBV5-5,CASSFLGGQGSPYEQYF,TGTGCCAGCAGCTTTCTGGGGGGACAGGGGAGCCCCTACGAGCAGTACTTC
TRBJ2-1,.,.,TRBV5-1,CASREQGTIYNEQFF,TGCGCCAGCAGGGAACAGGGAACCATCTACAATGAGCAGTTCTTC